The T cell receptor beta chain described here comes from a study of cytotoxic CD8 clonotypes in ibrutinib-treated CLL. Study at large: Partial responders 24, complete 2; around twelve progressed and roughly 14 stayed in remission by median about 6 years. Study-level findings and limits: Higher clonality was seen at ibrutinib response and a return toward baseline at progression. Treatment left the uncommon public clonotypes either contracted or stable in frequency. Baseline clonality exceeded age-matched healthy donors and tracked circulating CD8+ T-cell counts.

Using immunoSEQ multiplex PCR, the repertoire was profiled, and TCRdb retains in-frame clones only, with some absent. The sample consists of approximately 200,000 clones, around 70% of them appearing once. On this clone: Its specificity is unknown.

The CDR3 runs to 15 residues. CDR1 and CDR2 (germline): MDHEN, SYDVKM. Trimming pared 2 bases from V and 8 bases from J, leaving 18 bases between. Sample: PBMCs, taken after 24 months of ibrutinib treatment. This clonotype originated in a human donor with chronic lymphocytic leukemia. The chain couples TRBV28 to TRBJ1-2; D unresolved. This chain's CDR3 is CASSLILASPKGYTF. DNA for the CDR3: TGTGCCAGCAGTTTAATTCTTGCATCCCCGAAGGGCTACACCTTC.